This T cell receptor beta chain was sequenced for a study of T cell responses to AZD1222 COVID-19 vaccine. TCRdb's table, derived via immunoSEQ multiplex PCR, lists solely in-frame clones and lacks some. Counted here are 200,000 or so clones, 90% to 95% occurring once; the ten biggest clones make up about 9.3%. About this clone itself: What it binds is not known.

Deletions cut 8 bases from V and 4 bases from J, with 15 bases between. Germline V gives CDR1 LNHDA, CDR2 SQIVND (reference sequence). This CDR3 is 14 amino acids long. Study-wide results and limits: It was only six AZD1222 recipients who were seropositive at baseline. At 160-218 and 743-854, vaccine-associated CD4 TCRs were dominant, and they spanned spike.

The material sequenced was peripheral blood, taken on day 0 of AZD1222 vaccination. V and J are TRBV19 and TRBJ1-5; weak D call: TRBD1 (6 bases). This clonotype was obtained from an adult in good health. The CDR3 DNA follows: TGTGCCAGTGCCCGACAGGTCGTGAATCAGCCCCAGCATTTT. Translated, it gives CASARQVVNQPQHF.